This T cell receptor beta chain was recovered during a study of T cells after yellow fever vaccination. TCRdb passed the 5' RACE reads through MiXCR, listing each CDR3 protein once. The sample records a few hundred thousand distinct CDR3 sequences, 7% to 9% being singletons. The CDR3 length is 12 residues. Germline CDR1 and CDR2: MNHEY and SMNVEV (reference sequence). V lost 4 bases and J 9 bases, leaving 10 bases between the germline ends. This clonotype was seen ten or more times. The sequencing here drew on PBMCs, taken roughly seven weeks after the first yellow fever vaccination. The sequence was obtained from a man aged 18 to 30 who received the YFV17D yellow fever vaccine. The rearrangement links TRBV27 to TRBJ2-1, with no clear D. As DNA, the CDR3 is TGTGCCAGCAGTTCGCAGAGACTTGAGCAGTTCTTC. It encodes CASSSQRLEQFF.